The 5 T cell receptor beta chains presented below share a single source sample, sequenced in a study of blood T cell repertoires in COVID-19. Generated by immunoSEQ multiplex PCR, the TCRdb table keeps only in-frame clones and is missing some. The table includes approximately 410,000 clones, roughly 85% detected once. The sequencing input was peripheral blood. The origin of the receptors is a woman between 25 and 40 years old with active or convalescent COVID-19.

J is TRBJ2-3 and V is TRBV11-1, with 7 bases matching TRBD2. The V gene's germline CDR1 is SGHAT and CDR2 FQDESV (reference sequence). Germline trimming cut 1 base from V and 2 bases from J; bases unmatched to any gene: 6. The CDR3 contains 16 residues. The CDR3 coding sequence is TGTGCCAGCAGCTTAGGACTAGCAGGAATCACAGATACGCAGTATTTT. This codes for CASSLGLAGITDTQYF.

The chain joins TRBV10-2 to TRBJ2-1; 10 bases are a match to TRBD2. The length of the CDR3 is 15 residues. The germline CDR1 and CDR2 sequences are WSHSY and SAAADI. Trimming cost V 2 bases and J 2 bases; bases outside gene matches: 0. CDR3 protein: CASSEGTSAYNEQFF. CDR3 bases: TGCGCCAGCAGTGAGGGGACTAGCGCCTACAATGAGCAGTTCTTC.

The chain joins TRBV30 to TRBJ1-4; D is perhaps TRBD1 (5 bases). Per the germline V gene, CDR1 is GTSNPN and CDR2 is SVGIG (reference sequence). The CDR3 totals 13 residues. Trimming stripped 1 base from V and 8 bases from J, with 11 bases between. The CDR3 DNA reads TGTGCCTGGAGTGGGGGCCTGGGAGAAAAACTGTTTTTT. It encodes CAWSGGLGEKLFF.

The chain links TRBV10-1 to TRBJ2-2; 7 nucleotides agree with TRBD1. The CDR3 covers 15 residues. Per germline, CDR1 WNHNN and CDR2 SYGVQD (reference sequence). Germline trimming cut 4 bases from V and 0 bases from J; bases unmatched to any gene: 2. The CDR3 loop reads CASSGTGANTGELFF. Here the CDR3 DNA reads TGCGCCAGCAGTGGAACAGGGGCGAACACCGGGGAGCTGTTTTTT.

The chain combines TRBV27 with TRBJ1-4; the D is unclear. Germline CDR1 is MNHEY and CDR2 is SMNVEV (reference sequence). Between the trimmed V and J ends, which lost 6 bases and 8 bases, there was a span of 16 bases. The CDR3 loop spans 14 amino acids. The CDR3 spells CASSRSTDSEKLFF. In DNA form, the CDR3 reads TGTGCCAGCAGCCGTTCGACGGACTCAGAAAAACTGTTTTTT.